These T cell receptor beta chains were read from a single sample in a study of shared clonotypes between healthy human individuals. Here immunoSEQ multiplex PCR was the method, and the copy in TCRdb shows in-frame clones only, minus some. The top ten hold 0.11% to 0.15% of the sample, which has about 2,500,000 clones, approximately 90% seen once. The sequencing sample was made of naive CD4+ T cells sorted from blood. These receptors all stem from a man aged 18 to 29 in good health. CDR3s include the opening cysteine and the closing phenylalanine or tryptophan.

J: TRBJ1-3
V: TRBV30
length: 13
CDR3: CAWSVLRGNTIYF

J: TRBJ1-3
V: TRBV4-1
length: 13
CDR3: CASRSHSGNTIYF

J: TRBJ1-1
V: TRBV6-5
length: 14
CDR3: CASSGGSYPTEAFF

J: TRBJ1-6
V: TRBV5-1
length: 14
CDR3: CASSLTGYNSPLHF

J: TRBJ2-3
V: TRBV5-1
length: 15
CDR3: CASSLEGRRTDTQYF

J: TRBJ2-1
V: TRBV11-3
length: 13
CDR3: CASSYTSLNEQFF

J: TRBJ2-1
V: TRBV11-1
length: 15
CDR3: CASSLLRGVHNEQFF

J: TRBJ2-7
V: TRBV6-6
length: 14
CDR3: CASSTDRVTGEQYF

J: TRBJ1-1
V: TRBV19
length: 15
CDR3: CASISSGLGNTEAFF

J: TRBJ2-3
V: TRBV9
length: 13
CDR3: CASSVVSGNTQYF

J: TRBJ2-7
V: TRBV6-5
length: 14
CDR3: CASSKGQGRSEQYF

J: TRBJ2-7
V: TRBV4-3
length: 11
CDR3: CASSQDLPDTF

J: TRBJ2-1
V: TRBV7-2
length: 14
CDR3: CASSLRQGNNEQFF

J: TRBJ1-1
V: TRBV10-3
length: 13
CDR3: CAISEYQNTEAFF

J: TRBJ2-7
V: TRBV28
length: 16
CDR3: CASSLGGSLGSYEQYF

J: TRBJ1-1
V: TRBV5-1
length: 17
CDR3: CASSPGEGAILNTEAFF

J: TRBJ1-1
V: TRBV27
length: 15
CDR3: CASSPAERGNTEAFF

J: TRBJ1-2
V: TRBV2
length: 14
CDR3: CASRLALGVYGYTF

J: TRBJ2-7
V: TRBV5-5
length: 16
CDR3: CASIFGGGGVPYEQYF

J: TRBJ1-3
V: TRBV25-1
length: 14
CDR3: CASSRGGKGNTIYF

J: TRBJ2-3
V: TRBV11-2
length: 13
CDR3: CASSLAHTDTQYF

J: TRBJ1-5
V: TRBV2
length: 12
CDR3: CASSEEGSSQHF

J: TRBJ2-2
V: TRBV5-4
length: 15
CDR3: CASSLGRANTGELFF

J: TRBJ1-6
V: TRBV9
length: 13
CDR3: CASGPSYNSPLHF

J: TRBJ2-2
V: TRBV18
length: 13
CDR3: CASSPAGTGILFF

J: TRBJ2-7
V: TRBV10-3
length: 14
CDR3: CAISVSGAGGEQYF

J: TRBJ2-1
V: TRBV4-1
length: 15
CDR3: CASSLGGSLYNEQFF

J: TRBJ2-7
V: TRBV19
length: 14
CDR3: CASSISQGSYEQYF

J: TRBJ2-1
V: TRBV11-2
length: 14
CDR3: CASSPRRRYNEQFF

J: TRBJ2-7
V: TRBV18
length: 14
CDR3: CASSASDGTYEQYF